The 23 T cell receptor beta chains listed next were all sequenced from one sample in a study of PD-1 blockade in classical Hodgkin lymphoma. Every patient was affected by relapse after autologous stem cell transplantation, while exposure to brentuximab vedotin was not uniform. Here immunoSEQ multiplex PCR was the method, and the copy in TCRdb shows in-frame clones only, minus some. The repertoire holds approximately 90,000 clones, about nine tenths seen once, with about 2.6% in the top ten. The source material was peripheral blood mononuclear cells (PBMCs), sampled before the second cycle of nivolumab. The receptors were gathered from a human donor with classical Hodgkin lymphoma.

The chain joins TRBV5-1 to TRBJ1-4, with D unclear. Germline V gene sequence: CDR1 SGHRS, CDR2 YFSETQ. Trimming stripped 9 bases from V and 7 bases from J, with 16 bases between. The CDR3 has 13 residues. CDR3 bases: TGCGCCACCTCGTCTCTGCTGGGTGAAAAACTGTTTTTT. Amino acid sequence: CATSSLLGEKLFF.

The chain recombines TRBV27 with TRBJ2-2; D not resolved. Germline V CDR1 and CDR2: MNHEY, SMNVEV (reference sequence). This CDR3 has 12 amino acids. Trimming took 6 bases from V and 6 from J, leaving 8 bases between them. CDR3 bases: TGTGCCAGCAGGGTATACCCCGGGGAGCTGTTTTTT. Its protein is CASRVYPGELFF.

The rearrangement joins TRBV9 to TRBJ2-7; D possibly corresponds to TRBD1 (5 bases). V gave up 2 bases and J gave up 0 bases, with 12 bases separating them. The CDR3 consists of 15 residues. Germline V gene data show CDR1 as SGDLS and CDR2 as YYNGEE. The CDR3 nucleotides read TGTGCCAGCAGCGTCGACAGCACAAGCTCCTACGAGCAGTACTTC. It is translated as CASSVDSTSSYEQYF.

The rearrangement uses TRBV7-2 and TRBJ2-7; D not certain. Germline V lookup: CDR1 SGHTA, CDR2 FQGNSA. The germline V and J ends were trimmed by 5 bases and 0 bases, with 17 bases remaining between them. This CDR3 spans 16 amino acids. This CDR3 is CASSPLPHSPSYEQYF. The CDR3 region has the DNA TGTGCCAGCAGCCCTCTCCCGCACTCCCCCTCCTACGAGCAGTACTTC.

This chain connects TRBV18 to TRBJ1-1; D is unclear. V dropped 6 bases and J dropped 6 bases, with 14 bases sitting between them. Germline CDR1 and CDR2: KGHSH and LQKENI. The CDR3 has 13 amino acids. The CDR3 DNA sequence: TGTGCCAGCTCCGTCCTAGAGGCGGCTGAAGCTTTCTTT. Its protein product is CASSVLEAAEAFF.

Only one count was recorded for this clone. V gene TRBV14 combines with J gene TRBJ1-5; a weak D match, TRBD1 (6 bases). Deletions cut 1 base from V and 5 bases from J, with 9 bases between. CDR1 is SGHDN, CDR2 FVKESK, per germline. CDR3 length: 14 amino acids. The CDR3 region has the DNA TGTGCCAGCAGCCAAGGAACAGGGTATCAGCCCCAGCATTTT. Its translation: CASSQGTGYQPQHF.

The genes are TRBV19 and TRBJ2-7; 8 bases are shared with TRBD1. With V trimmed by 4 bases and J by 3 bases, 5 bases remained unmatched. Germline-derived CDR1 and CDR2 are LNHDA and SQIVND (reference sequence). This CDR3 region has 14 residues. The CDR3 sequence is CASSRDRRYYEQYF. The CDR3 DNA reads as TGTGCCAGTAGTAGGGACAGGAGGTACTACGAGCAGTACTTC.

The V call is TRBV27, the J call TRBJ1-4; the match to TRBD1 covers 7 bases. Germline V lookup: CDR1 MNHEY, CDR2 SMNVEV (reference sequence). Trimming removed 6 bases from V and 8 bases from J; junction bases left unmatched: 6. The CDR3 has 13 amino acids. The CDR3 DNA sequence: TGTGCCAGCAGACAGGGGCCCCTAGAAAAACTGTTTTTT. Its protein is CASRQGPLEKLFF.

The V call is TRBV5-1, the J call TRBJ1-2; no reliable D call. The CDR3 totals 13 residues. Germline V CDR1 and CDR2: SGHRS, YFSETQ. With 0 bases removed from V and 4 bases from J, the gap between germline ends came to 7 bases. The chain's CDR3 is CASSLEKFYGYTF. The CDR3 nucleotides read TGCGCCAGCAGCTTGGAAAAGTTCTATGGCTACACCTTC.

The chain is built from TRBV2 and TRBJ2-1, with TRBD2 matching 9 bases. Germline loops: CDR1 SNHLY, CDR2 FYNNEI. CDR3 length: 14 amino acids. V lost 8 bases to trimming and J lost 4 bases; unmatched junction nucleotides: 6. For the CDR3, the DNA is TGTGCCAGCGTAGCGGGAGTCGGATACAATGAGCAGTTCTTC. Amino acids: CASVAGVGYNEQFF.

The rearrangement uses TRBV29-1 and TRBJ2-2, with D possibly being TRBD1 or TRBD2 (5 bases each). This CDR3 contains 13 residues. Trimming pared 6 bases from V and 4 bases from J, leaving 12 bases between. Germline lookup yields CDR1 SQVTM and CDR2 ANQGSEA. Written as DNA, the CDR3 is TGCAGCGTGGCCTGGGGGATCACCGGGGAGCTGTTTTTT. This codes for CSVAWGITGELFF.

The chain couples TRBV7-9 to TRBJ2-1, with TRBD2 matching over 8 bases. The ends lost 3 bases at V and 6 bases at J; junction bases unmatched: 4. The CDR3 has 14 amino acids. Germline-derived CDR1 and CDR2 are SEHNR and FQNEAQ (reference sequence). The DNA of the CDR3 is TGTGCCAGCAGCTTTCCCGGGAGGGCCAATGAGCAGTTCTTC. This gives the protein CASSFPGRANEQFF.

This chain connects TRBV7-8 to TRBJ2-2; D uncertain. The CDR3 totals 15 residues. Germline CDR1 is SGHVS and CDR2 is FQNEAQ. Trimming took off 2 bases at V and 1 base at J, with 8 bases between the two ends. The CDR3 reads CASSLRWGNTGELFF. The CDR3 bases are TGTGCCAGCAGCTTACGGTGGGGGAACACCGGGGAGCTGTTTTTT. Full variable domain (outside the CDR3, taken from reference TRBV7-8 and TRBJ2-2): GAGVSQSPRYKVAKRGQDVALRCDPISGHVSLFWYQQALGQGPEFLTYFQNEAQLDKSGLPSDRFFAERPEGSVSTLKIQRTQQEDSAVYLCASSLRWGNTGELFFGEGSRLTVL.

The chain is built from TRBV27 and TRBJ2-7; D ambiguous. Per germline, CDR1 MNHEY and CDR2 SMNVEV (reference sequence). The CDR3 runs to 16 residues. Trimming stripped 3 bases from V and 2 bases from J, with 17 bases between. CDR3 sequence: CASSFHLTRQTYEQYF. CDR3 coding DNA: TGTGCCAGCAGTTTCCATCTGACTCGACAAACCTACGAGCAGTACTTC.

V gene TRBV18 combines with J gene TRBJ1-5, with D possibly being TRBD1 (5 bases). Trimming stripped 0 bases from V and 6 bases from J, with 15 bases between. This CDR3 spans 16 amino acids. In germline, CDR1 is KGHSH, CDR2 LQKENI. The CDR3 protein is CASSPPIRVGGQPQHF. In DNA form, the CDR3 reads TGTGCCAGCTCACCACCGATCAGGGTGGGTGGTCAGCCCCAGCATTTT. The whole variable domain, filled in from reference TRBV18 and TRBJ1-5, reads NAGVMQNPRHLVRRRGQEARLRCSPMKGHSHVYWYRQLPEEGLKFMVYLQKENIIDESGMPKERFSAEFPKEGPSILRIQQVVRGDSAAYFCASSPPIRVGGQPQHFGDGTRLSIL.

The chain combines TRBV4-2 with TRBJ2-2; D ambiguous. The V and J ends lost 0 bases and 0 bases respectively, with 11 bases between them. The germline V gene encodes CDR1 LGHNA and CDR2 YNFKEQ. The CDR3 contains 17 residues. In DNA, the CDR3 is TGTGCCAGCAGCCAAGAAGACTCGTTCGCGAACACCGGGGAGCTGTTTTTT. Translated: CASSQEDSFANTGELFF.

The V call is TRBV9, the J call TRBJ1-5; no reliable D call. V lost 0 bases and J 0 bases, leaving 4 bases between the germline ends. Per germline, CDR1 SGDLS and CDR2 YYNGEE. The CDR3 consists of 14 residues. The CDR3 DNA reads TGTGCCAGCAGCGTAGCAGATAGCAATCAGCCCCAGCATTTT. Translated, it gives CASSVADSNQPQHF.

On this clone: At one boundary the junction diverges from the germline segment, which might be a read error. The chain uses TRBV25-1 and TRBJ2-5, with 7 bases fitting TRBD1. This CDR3 comprises 13 residues. Germline V gene sequence: CDR1 MGHDK, CDR2 SYGVNS. The CDR3 DNA reads TGTGCCAGCAGACCGGGACAGCAAGGGACCCAGTACTTC. It yields the protein CASRPGQQGTQYF.

J is TRBJ2-7 and V is TRBV6-5; D may be TRBD2 (5 bases). Per germline, CDR1 MNHEY and CDR2 SVGAGI. V was clipped by 3 bases and J by 0 bases, with 6 bases between them. CDR3 length: 13 residues. DNA for the CDR3: TGTGCCAGCAGTTATAGCGCCTCCTACGAGCAGTACTTC. Protein: CASSYSASYEQYF.

V usage is TRBV27 and J usage is TRBJ2-1; D is uncertain. This CDR3 has 13 amino acids. Trimming pared 2 bases from V and 6 bases from J, leaving 8 bases between. Germline-derived CDR1 and CDR2 are MNHEY and SMNVEV (reference sequence). The chain's CDR3 is CASSLASRNEQFF. The DNA for the CDR3 is TGTGCCAGCAGTTTAGCTAGTCGCAATGAGCAGTTCTTC.

The chain links TRBV27 to TRBJ1-1; D may be TRBD1 (6 bases). V lost 5 bases and J lost 0, with 16 bases in between. The CDR3 sequence is 16 residues long. Germline CDR1 MNHEY, CDR2 SMNVEV (reference sequence). The CDR3 DNA follows: TGTGCCAGCAGTCCGAGGACAGACATCATGAACACTGAAGCTTTCTTT. Translating gives CASSPRTDIMNTEAFF.

This chain connects TRBV27 to TRBJ1-2, with D perhaps TRBD1 (6 bases). Trimming removed 0 bases from V and 6 bases from J, with 11 bases in between. Germline CDR1 is MNHEY and CDR2 is SMNVEV (reference sequence). The CDR3 covers 14 residues. The DNA of the CDR3 is TGTGCCAGCAGTTTATCTATTCAGGGGCATGGCTACACCTTC. Its translation: CASSLSIQGHGYTF.

This rearrangement joins TRBV2 to TRBJ2-1; D is unclear. The CDR3 consists of 13 residues. CDR1 and CDR2 from the germline V gene are SNHLY and FYNNEI. V lost 8 bases to trimming and J lost 1 base, with 9 bases between them. This CDR3 is CASGSESYNEQFF. In DNA, the CDR3 is TGTGCCAGCGGGTCGGAGTCCTACAATGAGCAGTTCTTC.